These 18 T cell receptor beta chains were sequenced from one sample in a study of T cells in Graves' hyperthyroidism and ophthalmopathy. Authors of the study amplified TCR beta CDR3 regions from RNA transcripts. A first-round RT-PCR of the TCR CDR3 used the HTBI primer set. Each CDR3 protein is one row after TCRdb ran MiXCR on the multiplex PCR reads. The repertoire holds 45,000 to 50,000 distinct CDR3 sequences, with approximately 50% as singletons. Sequencing used peripheral blood or thyroid tissue (not recorded which). These receptors all come from a woman in her forties or fifties with Graves' hyperthyroidism.

In this sample, this clonotype turned up many times. The rearrangement links TRBV29-1 to TRBJ2-3; D is perhaps TRBD1 or TRBD2 (6 bases each). V was trimmed by 6 bases and J by 4 bases, leaving 17 bases between them. Germline V CDR1 and CDR2: SQVTM, ANQGSEA. The CDR3 totals 14 residues. The CDR3 loop reads CSVQKGGIADTQYF. CDR3 nucleotide sequence: TGCAGCGTCCAAAAAGGGGGGATCGCAGATACGCAGTATTTT.

This clonotype was recorded a few times. The DNA is omitted, as the CDR3 cannot be located on it reliably, and the CDR3 follows TCRdb's listing. The chain employs TRBV7-9 and TRBJ2-5; the D call of TRBD2 is as the table states it, not checked on the DNA. CDR1 and CDR2 from the germline V gene are SEHNR and FQNEAQ (reference sequence). The CDR3 has 23 amino acids, counting both end residues. The chain's CDR3 is CASSFYICSASNPTSGSEETQYF.

V is TRBV15 and J is TRBJ2-5; D unclear. The CDR3 is made up of 15 amino acids. V was clipped by 0 bases and J by 4 bases, with 12 bases between them. The germline V gene encodes CDR1 LNHNV and CDR2 YYDKDF (reference sequence). The CDR3 coding sequence is TGTGCCACCAGCAGAGATCTTAGGGATGGAGAGACCCAGTACTTC. Translating it yields CATSRDLRDGETQYF.

This clonotype was recorded a few times. This rearrangement joins TRBV10-3 to TRBJ1-2; 10 positions agree with TRBD1. The CDR3 runs 14 residues. Germline trimming cut 6 bases from V and 4 bases from J; bases unmatched to any gene: 5. CDR1 and CDR2 (germline): ENHRY, SYGVKD. The CDR3 region has the DNA TGTGCCATCAGCGACGGACAGGGGGGCTATGGCTACACCTTC. Amino acids: CAISDGQGGYGYTF.

The chain carries TRBV11-2 and TRBJ2-5; D remains unclear. This CDR3 is built from 13 residues. V lost 1 base to trimming and J lost 7 bases, with 10 bases between them. CDR1 and CDR2 from the germline V gene are SGHAT and FQNNGV. CDR3 sequence reads: CASSLGGIGTQYF. In DNA form, the CDR3 reads TGTGCCAGCAGCTTAGGGGGTATAGGGACCCAGTACTTC.

The chain is built from TRBV18 and TRBJ2-7; unclear D gene. The CDR3 spans 14 residues. Deletions cut 2 bases from V and 4 bases from J, with 12 bases between. In germline, CDR1 is KGHSH, CDR2 LQKENI. Written as DNA, the CDR3 is TGTGCCAGCTCACCATCGCAGAGTTTGTACGAGCAGTACTTC. Translating it yields CASSPSQSLYEQYF.

As for this clonotype: As the CDR3 is not closed by the conserved phenylalanine or tryptophan, this likely results from a read error. This chain joins TRBV20-1 and TRBJ1-4; D not certain. The length of the CDR3 is 14 residues. From germline, CDR1 is DFQATT and CDR2 SNEGSKA (reference sequence). CDR3 region: CSATGGPTNEKLFS. The CDR3 region has the DNA TGCAGTGCTACGGGTGGCCCAACCAATGAAAAACTGTTTTCT.

The V and J genes are TRBV7-2 and TRBJ2-5; D remains ambiguous. The length of the CDR3 is 12 residues. V gave up 0 bases and J gave up 5 bases, with 4 bases separating them. Germline V CDR1 and CDR2: SGHTA, FQGNSA. The CDR3 reads CASSLAYETQYF. The CDR3 nucleotides read TGTGCCAGCAGCTTAGCTTATGAGACCCAGTACTTC. The variable domain in full, completed from reference TRBV7-2 and TRBJ2-5, reads GAGVSQSPSNKVTEKGKDVELRCDPISGHTALYWYRQSLGQGLEFLIYFQGNSAPDKSGLPSDRFSAERTGGSVSTLTIQRTQQEDSAVYLCASSLAYETQYFGPGTRLLVL.

Regarding this clonotype: Relative to the germline gene, one junction end is altered; a read error may explain this. This sequence joins TRBV19 and TRBJ1-1; D unresolved. The CDR3 runs 14 residues. The germline V gene encodes CDR1 LNHDA and CDR2 SQIVND (reference sequence). The chain's CDR3 is CASSPTITNTEALF. Here the CDR3 DNA reads TGTGCCAGTAGCCCCACGATAACGAACACTGAAGCTCTCTTT.

The V gene is TRBV20-1, the J gene TRBJ2-5, with D perhaps TRBD2 (6 bases). The germline V gene encodes CDR1 DFQATT and CDR2 SNEGSKA (reference sequence). This CDR3 contains 13 residues. V lost 3 bases to trimming and J lost 9 bases, with 17 bases between them. The DNA of the CDR3 is TGCAGTGCTAGGCAGGGAGGCAATCAGCCCCAGTACTTC. This sequence encodes CSARQGGNQPQYF.

The V and J genes are TRBV10-3 and TRBJ1-6, with 7 positions matching TRBD1. The germline V gene has CDR1 ENHRY and CDR2 SYGVKD. The CDR3 covers 14 residues. Trimming at V came to 6 bases and at J to 6 bases, leaving 5 bases not matched to a gene. CDR3 nucleotides: TGTGCCATCAGCCCGGGACAGCGTAATTCACCCCTCCACTTT. This translates into CAISPGQRNSPLHF.

For this clonotype: A single base separates this from a much larger clone, so it may be a read error. The V call is TRBV20-1, the J call TRBJ2-3; TRBD1 matches 9 bases. Germline V lookup: CDR1 DFQATT, CDR2 SNEGSKA (reference sequence). V dropped 4 bases and J dropped 0; count of bases not matched to a gene: 2. The CDR3 extends over 14 amino acids. CDR3 loop: CSATDRGSTDTQYF. CDR3 sequence (DNA): TGCAGTGCTACGGACAGGGGAAGCACAGATACGCAGTATTTT.

With respect to this clonotype: The junction and the germline gene differ at one end; a read error may be behind it. The chain is built from TRBV6-1 and TRBJ2-5; D perhaps matches TRBD2 (5 bases). This CDR3 is built from 16 residues. The germline CDR1 and CDR2 sequences are MNHNS and SASEGT. The CDR3 coding sequence is TGTGCCAGCAGTGAAATCGGGGAATCGCACCAAGGGACCCAGTACTTC. Amino acids: CASSEIGESHQGTQYF.

The chain has TRBV20-1 and TRBJ2-5; TRBD2 aligns across 13 bases. The CDR3 is 14 amino acids. CDR1 and CDR2 from the germline V gene are DFQATT and SNEGSKA (reference sequence). Trimming removed 3 bases from V and 5 bases from J; junction bases left unmatched: 3. This chain's CDR3 is CSASGLAGEETQYF. CDR3 DNA sequence: TGCAGTGCTAGTGGACTAGCGGGAGAGGAGACCCAGTACTTC.

The gene calls are TRBV7-6 and TRBJ1-5; D unresolved. With 2 bases removed from V and 2 bases from J, the gap between germline ends came to 7 bases. CDR1 and CDR2 (germline): SGHVS, FNYEAQ. The CDR3 is 14 amino acids. CDR3 amino acids: CASSLLGGNQPQHF. The CDR3 DNA sequence: TGTGCCAGCAGCTTACTCGGTGGCAATCAGCCCCAGCATTTT.

The chain links TRBV5-1 to TRBJ1-1, with D tentatively TRBD1 (5 bases). The CDR3 is 15 amino acids. Trimming took off 6 bases at V and 1 base at J, with 16 bases between the two ends. Germline V gene lookup returns CDR1 SGHRS and CDR2 YFSETQ. In DNA, the CDR3 is TGCGCCAGCATGAAGCCCGGGACGGCGAACACTGAAGCTTTCTTT. Its protein is CASMKPGTANTEAFF.

This clonotype appeared many times. The J gene is TRBJ2-3, the V gene TRBV5-6; the D is unclear. The CDR3 totals 11 residues. Per the germline V gene, CDR1 is SGHDT and CDR2 is YYEEEE. V was clipped by 4 bases and J by 2 bases, with 2 bases between them. The CDR3 nucleotides are TGTGCCAGCAGCGTCACAGATACGCAGTATTTT. Amino acid sequence: CASSVTDTQYF. Looking up the rest from reference TRBV5-6 and TRBJ2-3 gives the full variable domain: DAGVTQSPTHLIKTRGQQVTLRCSPKSGHDTVSWYQQALGQGPQFIFQYYEEEERQRGNFPDRFSGHQFPNYSSELNVNALLLGDSALYLCASSVTDTQYFGPGTRLTVL.

This clonotype came up many times. The chain uses TRBV2 and TRBJ2-2, with a weak D call TRBD2 (6 bases). This CDR3 is 15 amino acids long. V dropped 7 bases and J dropped 3 bases, with 15 bases sitting between them. Germline V gene lookup returns CDR1 SNHLY and CDR2 FYNNEI. The CDR3 sequence is CASMMGGAYTGELFF. The CDR3 nucleotides read TGTGCCAGCATGATGGGGGGAGCGTACACCGGGGAGCTGTTTTTT.